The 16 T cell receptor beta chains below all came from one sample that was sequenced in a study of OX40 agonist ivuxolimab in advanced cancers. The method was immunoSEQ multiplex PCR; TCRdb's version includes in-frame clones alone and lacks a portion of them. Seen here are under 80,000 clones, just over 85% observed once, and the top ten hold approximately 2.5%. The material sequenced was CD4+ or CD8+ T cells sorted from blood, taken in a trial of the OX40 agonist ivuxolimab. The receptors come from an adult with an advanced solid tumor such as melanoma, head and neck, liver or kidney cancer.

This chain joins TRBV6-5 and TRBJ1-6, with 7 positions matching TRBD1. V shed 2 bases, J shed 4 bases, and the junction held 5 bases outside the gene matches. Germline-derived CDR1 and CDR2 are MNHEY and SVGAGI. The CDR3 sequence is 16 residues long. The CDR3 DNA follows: TGTGCCAGCAGTTACGATGCAGGGGGATATAATTCACCCCTCCACTTT. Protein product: CASSYDAGGYNSPLHF.

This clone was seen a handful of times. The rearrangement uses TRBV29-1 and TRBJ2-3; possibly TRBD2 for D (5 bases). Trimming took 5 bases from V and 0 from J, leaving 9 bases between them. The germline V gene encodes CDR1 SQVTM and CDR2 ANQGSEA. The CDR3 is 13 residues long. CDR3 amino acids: CSVTTGSTDTQYF. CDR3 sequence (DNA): TGCAGCGTTACGACGGGGAGCACAGATACGCAGTATTTT.

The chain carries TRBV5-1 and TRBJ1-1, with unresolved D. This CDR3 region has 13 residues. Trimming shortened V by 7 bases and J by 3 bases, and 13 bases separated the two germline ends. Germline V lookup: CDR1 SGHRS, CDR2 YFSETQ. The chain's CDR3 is CASWSQRDTEAFF. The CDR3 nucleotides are TGCGCCAGCTGGAGCCAAAGAGACACTGAAGCTTTCTTT.

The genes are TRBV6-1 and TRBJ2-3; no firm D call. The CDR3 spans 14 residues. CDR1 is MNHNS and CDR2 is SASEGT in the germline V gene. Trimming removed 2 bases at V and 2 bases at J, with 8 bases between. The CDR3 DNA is TGTGCCAGCAGTGAAATGCAGAACACAGATACGCAGTATTTT. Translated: CASSEMQNTDTQYF.

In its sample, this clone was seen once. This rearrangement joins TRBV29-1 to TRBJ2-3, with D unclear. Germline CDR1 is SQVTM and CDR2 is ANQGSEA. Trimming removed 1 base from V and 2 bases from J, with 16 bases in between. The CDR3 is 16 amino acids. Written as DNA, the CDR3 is TGCAGCGTTGAAGGCTCTGGTTACGGATCCACAGATACGCAGTATTTT. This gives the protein CSVEGSGYGSTDTQYF.

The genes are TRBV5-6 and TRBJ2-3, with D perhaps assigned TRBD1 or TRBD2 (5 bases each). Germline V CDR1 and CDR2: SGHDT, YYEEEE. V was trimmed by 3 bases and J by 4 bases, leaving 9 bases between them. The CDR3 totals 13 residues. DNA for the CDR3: TGTGCCAGCAGCTGGGGACGGTCAGATACGCAGTATTTT. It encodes CASSWGRSDTQYF.

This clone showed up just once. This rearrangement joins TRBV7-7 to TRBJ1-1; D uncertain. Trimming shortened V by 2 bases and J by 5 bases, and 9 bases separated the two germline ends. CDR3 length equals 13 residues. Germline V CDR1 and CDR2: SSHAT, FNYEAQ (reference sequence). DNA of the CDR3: TGTGCCAGCAGCTTAAGCCTGGGGACTGAAGCTTTCTTT. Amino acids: CASSLSLGTEAFF.

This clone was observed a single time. The CDR3 DNA follows: TGTGCCAGCAGCGGACAGGGCGCCGGGGAGCTGTTTTTT. This codes for CASSGQGAGELFF. V gene TRBV6-5 combines with J gene TRBJ2-2; 8 bases agree with TRBD1. Germline V CDR1 and CDR2: MNHEY, SVGAGI. V was clipped by 6 bases and J by 6 bases; unmatched bases: 3. This CDR3 contains 13 residues.

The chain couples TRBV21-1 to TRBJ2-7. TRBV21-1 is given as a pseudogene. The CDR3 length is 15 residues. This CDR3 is CASSKERGGGYEQYF. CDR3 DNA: TGTGCCAGCAGCAAAGAGAGAGGAGGGGGTTACGAGCAGTACTTC.

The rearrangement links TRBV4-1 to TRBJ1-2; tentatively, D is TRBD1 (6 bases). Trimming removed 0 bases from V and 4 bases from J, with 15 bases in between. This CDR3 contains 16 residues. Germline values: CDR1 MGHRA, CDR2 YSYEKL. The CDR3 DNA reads TGCGCCAGCAGCCAAGACCCGGGGGCGCCAGGCTATGGCTACACCTTC. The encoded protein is CASSQDPGAPGYGYTF.

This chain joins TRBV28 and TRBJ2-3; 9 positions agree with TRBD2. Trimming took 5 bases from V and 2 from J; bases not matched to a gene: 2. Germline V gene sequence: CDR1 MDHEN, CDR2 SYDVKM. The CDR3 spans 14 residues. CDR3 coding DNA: TGTGCCAGCAGTAGCGGGGGGCCCACAGATACGCAGTATTTT. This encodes CASSSGGPTDTQYF.

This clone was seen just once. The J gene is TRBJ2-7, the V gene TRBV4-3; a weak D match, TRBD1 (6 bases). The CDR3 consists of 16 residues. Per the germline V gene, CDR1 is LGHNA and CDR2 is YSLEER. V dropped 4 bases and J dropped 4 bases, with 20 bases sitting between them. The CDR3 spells CASSRTARTELYEQYF. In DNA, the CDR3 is TGCGCCAGCAGCCGGACCGCCCGGACAGAGCTTTACGAGCAGTACTTC.

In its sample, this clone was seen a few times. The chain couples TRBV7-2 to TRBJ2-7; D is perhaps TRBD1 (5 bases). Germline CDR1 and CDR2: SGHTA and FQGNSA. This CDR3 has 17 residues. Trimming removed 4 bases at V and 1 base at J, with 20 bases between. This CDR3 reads CASSSTSWTKRSYEQYF. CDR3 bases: TGTGCCAGCAGCTCTACTTCTTGGACAAAAAGGTCCTACGAGCAGTACTTC.

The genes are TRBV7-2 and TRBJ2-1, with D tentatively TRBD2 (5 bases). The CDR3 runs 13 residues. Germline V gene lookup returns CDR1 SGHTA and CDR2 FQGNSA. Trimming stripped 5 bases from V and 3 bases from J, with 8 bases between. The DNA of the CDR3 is TGTGCCAGCAGCAATGCGGGCTACAATGAGCAGTTCTTC. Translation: CASSNAGYNEQFF.

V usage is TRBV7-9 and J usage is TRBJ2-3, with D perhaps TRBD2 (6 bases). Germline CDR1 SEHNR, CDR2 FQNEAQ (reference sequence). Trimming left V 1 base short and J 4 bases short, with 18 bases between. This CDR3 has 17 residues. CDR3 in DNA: TGTGCCAGCAGCTTAGGGCTAATCGGGGGAATACCAGATACGCAGTATTTT. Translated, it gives CASSLGLIGGIPDTQYF.

CDR3 sequence: CASSQDMGELGNTEAFF. CDR3 bases: TGCGCCAGCAGCCAAGATATGGGGGAATTGGGGAACACTGAAGCTTTCTTT. This chain joins TRBV4-3 and TRBJ1-1; maybe TRBD1 (5 bases). V lost 0 bases to trimming and J lost 1 base, with 15 bases between them. The CDR3 loop spans 17 amino acids. Germline loops: CDR1 LGHNA, CDR2 YSLEER.